This entry lists 6 T cell receptor beta chains sequenced from one sample in a study of shared clonotypes between healthy human individuals. The repertoire was sequenced with immunoSEQ multiplex PCR; TCRdb's copy has only in-frame clones and lacks some. The table shows roughly 720,000 clones, with around 91% occurring only once. The sample comprised memory CD8+ T cells from PBMCs. Subset noted: CD45RO+ cells pooled with CCR7-negative TemRA cells. These receptors were taken from a man between 18 and 29 years old in good health. Some clones in this sample may be carry-over from other donors' samples.

A note on this clone: This same CDR3 is encoded by further DNA sequences in the sample. V usage is TRBV15 and J usage is TRBJ2-7, with unresolved D. V was cut by 1 base and J by 1 base, with 11 bases left in between. Germline V lookup: CDR1 LNHNV, CDR2 YYDKDF (reference sequence). This CDR3 has 15 residues. Written as DNA, the CDR3 is TGTGCCACCAGCAGAGGAGCCGGGCCTTCCTACGAGCAGTACTTC. Translating gives CATSRGAGPSYEQYF.

This clone was found once. The rearrangement links TRBV27 to TRBJ1-1; 7 bases match TRBD1. The CDR3 sequence is 14 residues long. CDR1 MNHEY and CDR2 SMNVEV come from the germline V gene (reference sequence). V trimming: 4 bases; J trimming: 3 bases; junction bases outside the gene matches: 5. The CDR3 reads CASSSDRADTEAFF. CDR3 nucleotide sequence: TGTGCCAGCAGTTCAGACAGGGCGGACACTGAAGCTTTCTTT.

This clone was picked up one time. The chain employs TRBV7-9 and TRBJ2-7; D is uncertain. There are 15 residues in the CDR3. Germline loops: CDR1 SEHNR, CDR2 FQNEAQ (reference sequence). The V end was cut by 3 bases, the J end by 0 bases, with 12 bases between. The CDR3, as DNA: TGTGCCAGCAGCTTGAGCTGGACGCCCTCCTACGAGCAGTACTTC. Amino acids: CASSLSWTPSYEQYF.

The chain couples TRBV9 to TRBJ1-2; a weak D match, TRBD1 (5 bases). CDR3 length: 15 amino acids. V lost 0 bases and J 8 bases, leaving 17 bases between the germline ends. CDR1 is SGDLS, CDR2 YYNGEE, per germline. The CDR3 here is CASSVGGQGKEGYTF. The CDR3 DNA sequence: TGTGCCAGCAGCGTAGGCGGGCAGGGAAAGGAGGGCTACACCTTC.

The chain links TRBV30 to TRBJ2-7; D is uncertain. Per germline, CDR1 GTSNPN and CDR2 SVGIG (reference sequence). The CDR3 has 13 residues. With 2 bases removed from V and 5 bases from J, the gap between germline ends came to 13 bases. This CDR3 reads CAWSLPRPHEQYF. The CDR3 nucleotides are TGTGCCTGGAGTCTCCCCCGGCCCCACGAGCAGTACTTC.

V and J are TRBV27 and TRBJ2-2; D is undetermined. CDR3 length equals 15 residues. The germline V gene has CDR1 MNHEY and CDR2 SMNVEV (reference sequence). V lost 3 bases, J lost 8 bases, and 16 bases lay in between. CDR3 region: CASSFTSPPSGELFF. DNA of the CDR3: TGTGCCAGCAGTTTCACTTCCCCACCCTCGGGGGAGCTGTTTTTT.